This T cell receptor (beta chain) is from a study of T cell clones after liver transplantation. Across the study: Immunosuppression withdrawal was tried within 2 years after liver transplantation in this trial.

The length of the CDR3 is 16 residues. Trimming removed 0 bases at V and 3 bases at J, with 12 bases between. Germline CDR1 and CDR2: ENHRY and SYGVKD. This clone was counted once. Its antigen is unknown. General study results and limits: In most of the 8 subjects, circulating graft-donor-reactive CD4 TCRbeta sequences fell significantly after transplant. Graft donor-reactive T cells possibly entered the graft instead of undergoing deletion.

Sequencing used immunoSEQ multiplex PCR; TCRdb keeps in-frame clones, though not all of them. The sample lists some 110,000 clones; about nine tenths were seen once. The sample consisted of CD4+ T cells from blood, taken 12 months after liver transplant. The V call is TRBV10-3, the J call TRBJ1-5; TRBD1 is a possible D gene (5 bases). This TCR was recovered from a human patient who received a liver transplant. Among the T cells, some may be from the graft donor. The CDR3 loop reads CAISESPGPNNQPQHF. Here the CDR3 DNA reads TGTGCCATCAGTGAGTCCCCGGGGCCTAACAATCAGCCCCAGCATTTT.